The 16 T cell receptor beta chains given below trace back to one sample, sequenced in a study of OX40 agonist ivuxolimab in advanced cancers. Profiling relied on immunoSEQ multiplex PCR, and the TCRdb table lists in-frame clones only, not all of them. The sample yields tens of thousands of clones, about nine tenths seen once. The input for sequencing was CD4+ or CD8+ T cells sorted from blood, taken in a trial of the OX40 agonist ivuxolimab. Receptor source: an adult with an advanced solid tumor such as melanoma, head and neck, liver or kidney cancer.

The DNA for the CDR3 is TGTGCCAGCAGCATAGACAGGGGGCGAGATACGCAGTATTTT. Translation: CASSIDRGRDTQYF. This chain uses TRBV5-6 with TRBJ2-3; 10 bases are a match to TRBD1. CDR1 and CDR2 (germline): SGHDT, YYEEEE. V lost 4 bases, J lost 5 bases, and 4 bases stayed unmatched. The CDR3 is 14 amino acids.

The chain is built from TRBV11-2 and TRBJ2-7, with D possibly matching TRBD2 (6 bases). The CDR3 contains 14 residues. Germline CDR1 is SGHAT and CDR2 is FQNNGV. Trimming cost V 5 bases and J 5 bases, with 16 bases left between them. CDR3 coding DNA: TGTGCCAGCAGCCGGAACGGACTATCTGACGAGCAGTACTTC. This codes for CASSRNGLSDEQYF.

The chain recombines TRBV28 with TRBJ2-7; possible D gene TRBD2, 5 bases. The CDR3 runs 13 residues. Germline assignment: CDR1 MDHEN and CDR2 SYDVKM. With 8 bases removed from V and 4 bases from J, the gap between germline ends came to 15 bases. CDR3 sequence reads: CASGVAGPYEQYF. DNA for the CDR3: TGTGCCAGCGGAGTGGCGGGCCCTTACGAGCAGTACTTC.

The chain combines TRBV4-1 with TRBJ2-2, with TRBD2 matching over 9 bases. The germline gives CDR1 MGHRA, CDR2 YSYEKL. J gave up 2 bases and V 1 base, and 5 bases lay outside the gene matches. The CDR3 covers 17 residues. CDR3 protein: CASSQALAGLNTGELFF. CDR3 nucleotide sequence: TGCGCCAGCAGCCAAGCCCTAGCGGGGTTAAACACCGGGGAGCTGTTTTTT.

This clone came up a few times. The V and J genes are TRBV11-2 and TRBJ2-3; a possible D gene is TRBD2 (5 bases). Trimming cost V 2 bases and J 0 bases, with 9 bases left between them. The length of the CDR3 is 15 residues. In germline, CDR1 is SGHAT, CDR2 FQNNGV. DNA of the CDR3: TGTGCCAGCAGCTTATTCCCTAGCAGCACAGATACGCAGTATTTT. It is translated as CASSLFPSSTDTQYF.

The chain joins TRBV7-9 to TRBJ2-7, with D maybe TRBD1 (6 bases). The CDR3 has 14 amino acids. Trimming removed 1 base from V and 4 bases from J, with 11 bases in between. The germline CDR1 and CDR2 sequences are SEHNR and FQNEAQ (reference sequence). The CDR3: CASSLGRGAYEQYF. CDR3 nucleotide sequence: TGTGCCAGCAGCTTAGGCAGGGGTGCGTACGAGCAGTACTTC.

The chain employs TRBV16 and TRBJ1-3; D is unresolved. The CDR3 is 18 residues long. Looked up from germline, CDR1 is KGHSY and CDR2 is FQNENV. Deletions cut 0 bases from V and 5 bases from J, with 20 bases between. The CDR3 region is CASSQSGGWQKVRNTIYF. DNA for the CDR3: TGTGCCAGCAGCCAATCAGGAGGTTGGCAGAAAGTAAGAAACACCATATATTTT. The full variable domain, completed using reference TRBV16 and TRBJ1-3, is GEEVAQTPKHLVRGEGQKAKLYCAPIKGHSYVFWYQQVLKNEFKFLISFQNENVFDETGMPKERFSAKCLPNSPCSLEIQATKLEDSAVYFCASSQSGGWQKVRNTIYFGEGSWLTVV.

The V call is TRBV7-8, the J call TRBJ2-2; tentative D call: TRBD1 (6 bases). Trimming removed 3 bases at V and 1 base at J, with 12 bases between. The CDR3 is 16 amino acids. Germline values: CDR1 SGHVS, CDR2 FQNEAQ. CDR3 nucleotide sequence: TGTGCCAGCAGCTTGCCAGGGGAGATGAACACCGGGGAGCTGTTTTTT. This codes for CASSLPGEMNTGELFF.

The V gene is TRBV5-1, the J gene TRBJ2-7; 9 bases align to TRBD2. The germline V gene encodes CDR1 SGHRS and CDR2 YFSETQ. The V segment lost 5 bases and the J segment 7 bases; nucleotides outside the gene matches: 7. The CDR3 consists of 13 residues. The CDR3: CASRTAGGREQYF. In DNA form, the CDR3 reads TGCGCCAGCAGGACAGCGGGAGGCAGGGAGCAGTACTTC.

The rearrangement joins TRBV6-1 to TRBJ2-7; 8 bases map to TRBD2. V was clipped by 6 bases and J by 0 bases; unmatched bases: 7. The CDR3 consists of 15 residues. Germline loops: CDR1 MNHNS, CDR2 SASEGT. CDR3 coding DNA: TGTGCCAGCAGACCCCGGGGGGGGACCTCCTACGAGCAGTACTTC. Amino acids: CASRPRGGTSYEQYF.

The rearrangement joins TRBV9 to TRBJ2-1; D call uncertain. The germline CDR1 and CDR2 sequences are SGDLS and YYNGEE. The CDR3 consists of 11 residues. Trimming took off 0 bases at V and 8 bases at J, with 3 bases between the two ends. DNA of the CDR3: TGTGCCAGCAGCGTAGCCGATGAGCAGTTCTTC. Protein product: CASSVADEQFF.

This chain joins TRBV18 and TRBJ1-3; perhaps TRBD1 as D (5 bases). Trimming took off 4 bases at V and 0 bases at J, with 7 bases between the two ends. This CDR3 contains 14 residues. The germline V gene has CDR1 KGHSH and CDR2 LQKENI. CDR3 DNA sequence: TGTGCCAGCTCACAACAGGACTCTGGAAACACCATATATTTT. Its translation is CASSQQDSGNTIYF. The whole variable domain, filled in from reference TRBV18 and TRBJ1-3, reads NAGVMQNPRHLVRRRGQEARLRCSPMKGHSHVYWYRQLPEEGLKFMVYLQKENIIDESGMPKERFSAEFPKEGPSILRIQQVVRGDSAAYFCASSQQDSGNTIYFGEGSWLTVV.

This clone has just a few counts. This chain connects TRBV2 to TRBJ1-4; D gene unclear. CDR3 length: 15 residues. V lost 5 bases to trimming and J lost 3 bases, with 13 bases between them. The germline V gene encodes CDR1 SNHLY and CDR2 FYNNEI. The DNA for the CDR3 is TGTGCCAGCAGTTCGATCGGAGTGGCTAATGAAAAACTGTTTTTT. Amino acids: CASSSIGVANEKLFF.

This CDR3 is CASTPSLGTDTQYF. The CDR3 DNA reads as TGTGCCAGCACCCCCAGCCTCGGAACAGATACGCAGTATTTT. The chain couples TRBV7-2 to TRBJ2-3; no definite D call. In germline, CDR1 is SGHTA, CDR2 FQGNSA. This CDR3 has 14 residues. V was cut by 7 bases and J by 3 bases, with 14 bases left in between.

The chain links TRBV7-8 to TRBJ1-5; D remains ambiguous. The V gene's germline CDR1 is SGHVS and CDR2 FQNEAQ. The CDR3 has 15 residues. The germline V and J ends were trimmed by 0 bases and 0 bases, with 6 bases remaining between them. CDR3 amino acids: CASSLAPGSNQPQHF. In DNA form, the CDR3 reads TGTGCCAGCAGCTTAGCGCCCGGTAGCAATCAGCCCCAGCATTTT. The full variable domain, with the rest looked up from reference TRBV7-8 and TRBJ1-5, is GAGVSQSPRYKVAKRGQDVALRCDPISGHVSLFWYQQALGQGPEFLTYFQNEAQLDKSGLPSDRFFAERPEGSVSTLKIQRTQQEDSAVYLCASSLAPGSNQPQHFGDGTRLSIL.

This chain uses TRBV6-1 with TRBJ2-5; 10 bases line up with TRBD1. The junction had 12 bases not matched to a gene; V was cut back by 6 bases and J by 11 bases. CDR1 is MNHNS and CDR2 is SASEGT in the germline V gene. The CDR3 is 14 amino acids. CDR3 residues: CASRSPGQGIEQYF. CDR3 coding DNA: TGTGCCAGCAGATCGCCGGGACAGGGGATAGAGCAGTACTTC.